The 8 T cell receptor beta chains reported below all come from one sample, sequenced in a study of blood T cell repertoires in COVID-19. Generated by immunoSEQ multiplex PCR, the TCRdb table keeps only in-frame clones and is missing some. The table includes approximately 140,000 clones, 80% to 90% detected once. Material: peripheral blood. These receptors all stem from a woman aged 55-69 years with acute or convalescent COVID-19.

CDR3 coding DNA: TGTGCCAGCAGCTTAAACAGGGCAACTGAAGCTTTCTTT. This gives the protein CASSLNRATEAFF. The gene calls are TRBV7-9 and TRBJ1-1; perhaps TRBD1 as D (6 bases). Deletions cut 2 bases from V and 5 bases from J, with 9 bases between. CDR1 and CDR2 from the germline V gene are SEHNR and FQNEAQ (reference sequence). The CDR3 has 13 amino acids.

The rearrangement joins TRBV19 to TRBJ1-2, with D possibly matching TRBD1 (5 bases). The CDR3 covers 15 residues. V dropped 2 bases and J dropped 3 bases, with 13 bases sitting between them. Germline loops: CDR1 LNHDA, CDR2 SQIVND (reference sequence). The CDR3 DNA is TGTGCCAGTAGTATAAACTTGGACAAATACTATGGCTACACCTTC. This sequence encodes CASSINLDKYYGYTF.

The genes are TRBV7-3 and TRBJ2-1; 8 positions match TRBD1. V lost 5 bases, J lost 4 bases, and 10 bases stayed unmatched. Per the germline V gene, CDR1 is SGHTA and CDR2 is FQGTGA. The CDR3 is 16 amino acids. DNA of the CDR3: TGTGCCAGCAGCCGTCTCCGGGACAGGCCTTACAATGAGCAGTTCTTC. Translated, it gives CASSRLRDRPYNEQFF.

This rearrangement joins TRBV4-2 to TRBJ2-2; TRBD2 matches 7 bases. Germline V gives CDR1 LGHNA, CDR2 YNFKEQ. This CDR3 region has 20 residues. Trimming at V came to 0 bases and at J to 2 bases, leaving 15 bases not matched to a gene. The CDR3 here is CASSQDSPGYLAVNTGELFF. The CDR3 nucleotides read TGTGCCAGCAGCCAAGATTCCCCAGGCTATCTAGCGGTCAACACCGGGGAGCTGTTTTTT.

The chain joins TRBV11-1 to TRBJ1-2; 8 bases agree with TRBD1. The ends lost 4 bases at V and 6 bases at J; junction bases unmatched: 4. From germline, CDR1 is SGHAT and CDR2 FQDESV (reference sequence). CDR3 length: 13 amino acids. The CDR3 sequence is CASSYDRGNGYTF. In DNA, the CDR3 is TGTGCCAGCAGCTACGACAGGGGTAATGGCTACACCTTC. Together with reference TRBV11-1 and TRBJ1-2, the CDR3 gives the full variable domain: EAEVAQSPRYKITEKSQAVAFWCDPISGHATLYWYRQILGQGPELLVQFQDESVVDDSQLPKDRFSAERLKGVDSTLKIQPAELGDSAMYLCASSYDRGNGYTFGSGTRLTVV.

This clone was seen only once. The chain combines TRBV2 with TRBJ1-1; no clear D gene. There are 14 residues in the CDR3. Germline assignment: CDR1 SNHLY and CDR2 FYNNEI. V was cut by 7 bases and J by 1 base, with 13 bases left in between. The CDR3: CASTRDGGNTEAFF. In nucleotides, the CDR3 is TGTGCCAGCACTAGAGACGGCGGGAACACTGAAGCTTTCTTT.

The CDR3: CATSRDWSGAGLHSNQPQHF. As DNA, the CDR3 is TGTGCCACCAGCAGAGATTGGTCAGGGGCGGGTCTCCATAGCAATCAGCCCCAGCATTTT. This chain joins TRBV15 and TRBJ1-5; weak D call: TRBD1 (6 bases). The CDR3 totals 20 residues. The germline CDR1 and CDR2 sequences are LNHNV and YYDKDF (reference sequence). The V and J ends lost 0 bases and 0 bases respectively, with 21 bases between them.

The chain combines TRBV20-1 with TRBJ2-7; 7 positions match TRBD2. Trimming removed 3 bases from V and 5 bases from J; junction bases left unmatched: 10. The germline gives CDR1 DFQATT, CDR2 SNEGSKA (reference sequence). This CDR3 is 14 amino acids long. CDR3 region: CSASSAGASHEQYF. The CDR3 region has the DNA TGCAGTGCTAGTTCCGCGGGAGCGAGCCACGAGCAGTACTTC.